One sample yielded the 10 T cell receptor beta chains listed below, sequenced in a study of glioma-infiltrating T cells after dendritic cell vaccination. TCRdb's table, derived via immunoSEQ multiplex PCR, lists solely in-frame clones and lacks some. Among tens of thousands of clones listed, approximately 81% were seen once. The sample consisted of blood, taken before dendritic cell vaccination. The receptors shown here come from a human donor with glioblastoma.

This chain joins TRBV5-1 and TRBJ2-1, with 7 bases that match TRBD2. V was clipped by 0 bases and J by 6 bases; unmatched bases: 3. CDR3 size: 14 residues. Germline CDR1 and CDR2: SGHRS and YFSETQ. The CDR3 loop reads CASSLVSGGNEQFF. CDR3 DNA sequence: TGCGCCAGCAGCTTGGTTTCGGGGGGCAATGAGCAGTTCTTC.

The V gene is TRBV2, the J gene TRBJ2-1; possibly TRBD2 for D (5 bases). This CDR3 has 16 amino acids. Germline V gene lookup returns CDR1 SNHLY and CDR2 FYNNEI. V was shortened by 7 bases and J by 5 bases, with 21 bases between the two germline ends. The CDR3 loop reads CASTEMLIASDNEQFF. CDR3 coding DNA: TGTGCCAGCACCGAAATGCTAATAGCGTCTGACAATGAGCAGTTCTTC.

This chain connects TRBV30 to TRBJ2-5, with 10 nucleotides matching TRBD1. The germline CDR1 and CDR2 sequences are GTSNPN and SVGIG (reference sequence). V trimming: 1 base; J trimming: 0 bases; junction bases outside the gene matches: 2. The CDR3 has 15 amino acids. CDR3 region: CAWSADRGNQETQYF. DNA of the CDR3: TGTGCCTGGAGTGCGGACAGGGGGAACCAAGAGACCCAGTACTTC.

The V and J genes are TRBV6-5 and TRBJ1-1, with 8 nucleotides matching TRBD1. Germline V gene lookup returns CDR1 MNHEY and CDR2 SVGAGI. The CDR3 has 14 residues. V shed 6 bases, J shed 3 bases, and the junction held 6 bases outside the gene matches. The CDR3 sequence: CASSRGDRHTEAFF. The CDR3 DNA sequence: TGTGCCAGCAGCAGAGGGGACAGGCACACTGAAGCTTTCTTT.

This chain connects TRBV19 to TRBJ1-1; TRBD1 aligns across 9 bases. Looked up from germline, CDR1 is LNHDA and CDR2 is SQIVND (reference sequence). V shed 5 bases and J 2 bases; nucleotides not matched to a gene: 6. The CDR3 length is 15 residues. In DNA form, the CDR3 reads TGTGCCAGTAGTCCTCCGACAGGGGGAAACACTGAAGCTTTCTTT. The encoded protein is CASSPPTGGNTEAFF.

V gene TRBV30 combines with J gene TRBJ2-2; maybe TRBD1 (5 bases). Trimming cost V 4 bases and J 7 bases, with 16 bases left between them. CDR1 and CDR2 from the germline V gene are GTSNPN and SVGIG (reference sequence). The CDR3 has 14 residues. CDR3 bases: TGTGCCTGGACATTTAACAGGATGGGCGGGGAGCTGTTTTTT. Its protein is CAWTFNRMGGELFF.

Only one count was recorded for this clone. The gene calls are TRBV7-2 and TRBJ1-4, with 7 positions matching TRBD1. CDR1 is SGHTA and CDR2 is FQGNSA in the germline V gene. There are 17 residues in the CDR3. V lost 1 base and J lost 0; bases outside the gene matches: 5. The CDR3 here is CASSLGNRGPTNEKLFF. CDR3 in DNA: TGTGCCAGCAGCTTAGGTAACAGGGGACCAACTAATGAAAAACTGTTTTTT.

In DNA form, the CDR3 reads TGTGCCAGCATTACGACCGGGAACTATGGCTACACCTTC. Translation: CASITTGNYGYTF. The rearrangement uses TRBV2 and TRBJ1-2; D unclear. The ends were cut back, 7 bases at V and 2 bases at J, with 11 bases in the middle. The germline gives CDR1 SNHLY, CDR2 FYNNEI. The CDR3 length is 13 residues.

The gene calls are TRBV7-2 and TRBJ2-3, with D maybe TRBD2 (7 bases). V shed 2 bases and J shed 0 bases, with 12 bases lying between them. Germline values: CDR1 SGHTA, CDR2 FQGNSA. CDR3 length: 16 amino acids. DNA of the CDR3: TGTGCCAGCAGCTTAACAGGGAGGGATAGCACAGATACGCAGTATTTT. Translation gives CASSLTGRDSTDTQYF.

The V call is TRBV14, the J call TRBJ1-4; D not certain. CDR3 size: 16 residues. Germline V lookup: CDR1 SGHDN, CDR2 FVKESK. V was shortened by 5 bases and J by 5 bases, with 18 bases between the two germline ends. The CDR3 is CASSTRWQNKNEKLFF. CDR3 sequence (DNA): TGTGCCAGCAGCACAAGATGGCAGAACAAGAATGAAAAACTGTTTTTT.